A selection of T cell receptor beta chains follows, all from one sample in a study of cytotoxic CD8 clonotypes in ibrutinib-treated CLL. Clones were sequenced by immunoSEQ multiplex PCR, and TCRdb holds only the in-frame ones, with some missing. The sample contains under 75,000 clones, about 65% of which appear only once. The sequencing used PBMCs, collected after 12 months of ibrutinib treatment. These receptors were collected from a human donor with chronic lymphocytic leukemia. Both conserved end residues are part of each CDR3. The D gene is left open where the match is weak. For some rows the clone size is stated as once, few or many, or as a class when expanded; others skip it.

j_gene,d_gene,abundance,v_gene,len,CDR3nt,CDR3aa
TRBJ1-2,NA,few,TRBV2,15,TGTGCCAGCAGTCCCGGACCTTTGGGGGACTATGGCTACACCTTC,CASSPGPLGDYGYTF
TRBJ1-5,NA,few,TRBV19,15,TGTGCCAGTAGCCCGACAGGTTATAGCAATCAGCCCCAGCATTTT,CASSPTGYSNQPQHF
TRBJ2-3,NA,few,TRBV29-1,11,TGCAGCGTTGAAGACACAGATACGCAGTATTTT,CSVEDTDTQYF
TRBJ1-4,TRBD1,NA,TRBV6-5,16,TGTGCCAGCAGTTACTCTCCGGGACAGGGGGATCAAAAACTGTTTTTT,CASSYSPGQGDQKLFF
TRBJ1-2,NA,NA,TRBV5-1,14,TGCGCCAGCAGCTTGGGACGCAGGGAGACCGGCTACACCTTC,CASSLGRRETGYTF
TRBJ2-5,TRBD2,few,TRBV29-1,12,TGCAGCGTTACTAGCGCACAAGAGACCCAGTACTTC,CSVTSAQETQYF
TRBJ1-1,TRBD1,NA,TRBV4-1,16,TGCGCCAGCAGCCTCCGCACAGGGGGCCTGGGCGCTGAAGCTTTCTTT,CASSLRTGGLGAEAFF
TRBJ2-7,NA,few,TRBV19,13,TGTGCCAGTAGTATCCTCGGGACCTACGAGCAGTACTTC,CASSILGTYEQYF
TRBJ2-3,TRBD2,few,TRBV2,15,TGTGCCAGCGTACGACAGGGGACTAGCGGGGATACGCAGTATTTT,CASVRQGTSGDTQYF
TRBJ1-1,NA,NA,TRBV5-4,14,TGTGCCAGCAGCCTAGGGGGAGTGAACACTGAAGCTTTCTTT,CASSLGGVNTEAFF
TRBJ2-1,NA,NA,TRBV5-1,14,TGCGCCAGCAGCTTGGAGCCCTTGGGCTATGAGCAGTTCTTC,CASSLEPLGYEQFF
TRBJ1-4,TRBD1,NA,TRBV27,14,TGTGCCAGCAGGTCCGGGACAGGGGATGAAAAACTGTTTTTT,CASRSGTGDEKLFF
TRBJ2-6,NA,NA,TRBV6-4,17,TGTGCCAGCAGCCGGGGGCAGTTAAGCTCTGGGGCCAACGTCCTGACTTTC,CASSRGQLSSGANVLTF
TRBJ2-5,TRBD2,NA,TRBV13,16,TGTGCCAGCAGCTTAGTCAGCGGGGGCTTCCAAGAGACCCAGTACTTC,CASSLVSGGFQETQYF